The clone carrying this T cell receptor (beta chain) showed up just a few times. Antigen: not known. The record originates from a study of T-cell memory formation after mild COVID-19. Notes on the study in general: CD4/CD8 balance characterized clones contracting day 15 to 85, and CD4+ skew characterized later expanders. Memory from before infection featured some responding clones, which suggests cross-reactive memory joined.

The junction had 6 bases not matched to a gene; V was cut back by 4 bases and J by 6 bases. The CDR3 sequence is 15 residues long. CDR1 and CDR2 from the germline V gene are SEHNR and FQNEAQ (reference sequence). Constant-segment-primed 5'RACE gave TCR alpha and TCR beta cDNA libraries with sample barcodes and UMIs. A single record per CDR3 protein comes from TCRdb applying MiXCR to the 5' RACE reads. The sample has some 450,000 distinct CDR3 sequences; over 15% are singletons. This rearrangement joins TRBV7-9 to TRBJ2-1; 10 bases agree with TRBD2. Sequenced input: PBMCs or a T cell subset sorted from them (not recorded which). This clonotype was sampled from an adult woman who had mild COVID-19 (a few samples of this study predate the infection). Cell type and time point are not known. CDR3 nucleotides: TGTGCCAGCAGCTCCGGGACTAGCGCAAGCAATGAGCAGTTCTTC. This encodes CASSSGTSASNEQFF.